The source of this TCR beta chain is a study of shared clonotypes between healthy human individuals. Study-wide findings and caveats: Shared across several donors were about 4.8% of the naive CD4 clonotypes. Generally, naive subsets came out with larger estimated richness than memory subsets.

The study ran the assay at deep level. Clones were sequenced by immunoSEQ multiplex PCR, and TCRdb holds only the in-frame ones, with some missing. Here the sample spans a few million clones, 85% to 95% being singletons. The donor population consisted of healthy HIV-negative adults with no recent acute infections or vaccinations. This CDR3 comprises 12 residues. Germline CDR1 is SGHRS and CDR2 is YFSETQ. Trimming pared 5 bases from V and 0 bases from J, leaving 4 bases between. In this sample, this clone turned up once. Its antigen remains unknown. The identical CDR3 is also encoded by other nucleotide sequences in the sample.

The sample was naive CD4+ T cells from PBMCs. Subset: CD45RA+ positively selected. V usage is TRBV5-1 and J usage is TRBJ2-3; no definite D call. The source of this sequence is a man between 18 and 35 years old in good health. Some clones in this sample may be carry-over from other donors' samples. CDR3 bases: TGCGCCAGCAGTTGGAGCACAGATACGCAGTATTTT. Its protein is CASSWSTDTQYF.